This T cell receptor (beta chain) was captured in a study of T-cell reconstitution after alpha-beta-depleted transplantation in children. Researchers prepared the TCRbeta library using unique molecular identifiers, the study reports. MiXCR, run by TCRdb on the PCR reads, gives a single entry per CDR3 protein. The table includes around 440,000 distinct CDR3 sequences, 10% detected once. This clonotype was recorded at least ten times. A read error may account for a junction end that differs from germline. The germline V gene encodes CDR1 SGHVS and CDR2 FQNEAQ. This CDR3 region has 16 residues. J is TRBJ1-6 and V is TRBV7-8; maybe TRBD1 (6 bases). The clonotype originates from a child between 2 and 9 years old with inherited bone marrow failure, due to receive a stem cell transplant. Sequences were derived from PBMCs, sampled before TCRalphabeta/CD19-depleted stem cell transplant. The CDR3 sequence: CARSLEGGAYNSPLHF. In DNA form, the CDR3 reads TGTGCCAGAAGCTTAGAAGGGGGAGCGTATAATTCACCCCTCCACTTT.